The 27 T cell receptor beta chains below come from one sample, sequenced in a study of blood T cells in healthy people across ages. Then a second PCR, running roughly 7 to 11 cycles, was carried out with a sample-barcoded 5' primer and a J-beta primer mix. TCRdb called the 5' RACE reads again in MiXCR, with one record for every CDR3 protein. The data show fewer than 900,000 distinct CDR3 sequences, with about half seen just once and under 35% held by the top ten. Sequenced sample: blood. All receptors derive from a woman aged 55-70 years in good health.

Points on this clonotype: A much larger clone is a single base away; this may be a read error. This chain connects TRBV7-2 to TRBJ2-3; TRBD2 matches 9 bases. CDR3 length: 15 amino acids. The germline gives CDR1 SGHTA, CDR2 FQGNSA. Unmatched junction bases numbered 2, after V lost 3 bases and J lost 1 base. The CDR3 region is CASSFVAGGTDTQYF. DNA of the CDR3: TGTGCCAGCAGCTTTGTAGCGGGAGGCACAGATACGCAGTATTTT.

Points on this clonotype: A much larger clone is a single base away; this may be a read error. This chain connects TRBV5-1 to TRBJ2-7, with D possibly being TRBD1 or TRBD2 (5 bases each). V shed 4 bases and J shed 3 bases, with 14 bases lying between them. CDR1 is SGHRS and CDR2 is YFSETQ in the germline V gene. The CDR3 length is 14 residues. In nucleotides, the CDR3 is TGCGCCAGCAGCCCCGCCGGGACGGTCTACGAGCAGTACTTC. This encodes CASSPAGTVYEQYF.

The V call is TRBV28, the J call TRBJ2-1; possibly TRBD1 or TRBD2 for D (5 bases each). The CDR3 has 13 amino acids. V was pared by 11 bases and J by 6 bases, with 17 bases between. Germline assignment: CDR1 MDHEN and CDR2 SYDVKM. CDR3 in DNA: TGTGCCGTCCGGACCGGGGCAGGCAATGAGCAGTTCTTC. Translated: CAVRTGAGNEQFF.

The CDR3 region has the DNA TGTGCCAGCAGGCCGCAGACCAACAGGGTCTCTGGGGCCAACGTCCTGACTTTC. This encodes CASRPQTNRVSGANVLTF. The chain employs TRBV28 and TRBJ2-6, with D perhaps matching TRBD1 (6 bases). Germline V gene lookup returns CDR1 MDHEN and CDR2 SYDVKM. The CDR3 length is 18 residues. Trimming cost V 6 bases and J 0 bases, with 18 bases left between them.

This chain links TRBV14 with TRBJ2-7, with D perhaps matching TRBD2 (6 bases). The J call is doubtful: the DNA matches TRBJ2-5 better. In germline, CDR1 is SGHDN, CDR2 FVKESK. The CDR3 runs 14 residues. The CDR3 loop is CASSPTRGVETQYF. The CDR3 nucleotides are TGTGCCAGCAGCCCGACTAGAGGGGTGGAGACCCAGTACTTC.

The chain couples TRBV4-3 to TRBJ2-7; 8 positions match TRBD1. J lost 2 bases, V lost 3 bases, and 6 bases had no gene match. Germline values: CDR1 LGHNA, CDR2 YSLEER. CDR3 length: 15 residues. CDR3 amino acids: CASSHRTGSTYEQYF. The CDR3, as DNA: TGCGCCAGCAGCCACAGGACAGGGAGTACCTACGAGCAGTACTTC.

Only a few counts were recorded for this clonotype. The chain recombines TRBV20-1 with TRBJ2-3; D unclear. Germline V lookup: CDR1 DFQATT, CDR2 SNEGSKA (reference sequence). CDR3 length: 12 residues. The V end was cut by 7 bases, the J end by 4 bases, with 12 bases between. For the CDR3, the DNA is TGCAGTGTTCCGTTGGGCCCAGATACGCAGTATTTT. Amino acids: CSVPLGPDTQYF.

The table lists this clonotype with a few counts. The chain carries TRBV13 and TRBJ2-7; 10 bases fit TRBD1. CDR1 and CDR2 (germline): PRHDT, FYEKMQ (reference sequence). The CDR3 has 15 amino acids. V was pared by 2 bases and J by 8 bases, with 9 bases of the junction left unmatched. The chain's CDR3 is CASSLPGTGVSQQYF. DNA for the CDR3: TGTGCCAGCAGCTTACCCGGGACAGGGGTTTCGCAGCAGTACTTC.

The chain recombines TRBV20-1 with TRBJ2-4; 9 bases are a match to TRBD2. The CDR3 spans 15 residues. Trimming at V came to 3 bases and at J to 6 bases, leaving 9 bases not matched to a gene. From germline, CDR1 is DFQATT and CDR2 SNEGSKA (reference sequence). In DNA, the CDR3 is TGCAGTGCTAGCTCTGCGGGAGGGCCTGGAAACATTCAGTACTTC. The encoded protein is CSASSAGGPGNIQYF.

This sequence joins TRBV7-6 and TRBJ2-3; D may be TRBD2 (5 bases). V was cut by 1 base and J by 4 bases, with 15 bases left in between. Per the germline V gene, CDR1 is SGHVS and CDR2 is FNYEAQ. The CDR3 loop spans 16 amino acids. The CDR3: CASSLVGVVSADTQYF. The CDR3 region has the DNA TGTGCCAGCAGCTTAGTTGGGGTAGTTAGCGCAGATACGCAGTATTTT.

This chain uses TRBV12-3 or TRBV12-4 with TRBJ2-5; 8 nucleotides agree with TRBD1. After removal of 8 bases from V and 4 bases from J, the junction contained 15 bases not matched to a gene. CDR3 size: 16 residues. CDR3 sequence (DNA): TGTGCCAGCTCACCAGGGGGCTTTTCAGAAATAGAGACCCAGTACTTC. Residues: CASSPGGFSEIETQYF.

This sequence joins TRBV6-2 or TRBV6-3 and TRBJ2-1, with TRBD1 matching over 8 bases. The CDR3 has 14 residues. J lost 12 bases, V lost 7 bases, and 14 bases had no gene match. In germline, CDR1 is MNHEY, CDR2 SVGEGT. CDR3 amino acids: CASTRQGAYSGQFF. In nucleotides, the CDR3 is TGTGCCAGCACCCGGCAGGGGGCTTATTCTGGGCAGTTCTTC.

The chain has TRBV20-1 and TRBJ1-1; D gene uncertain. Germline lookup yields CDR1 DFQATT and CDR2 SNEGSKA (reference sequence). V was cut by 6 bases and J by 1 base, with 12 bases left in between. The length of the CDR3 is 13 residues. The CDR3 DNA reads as TGCAGTGCCCTGACGGATCCGAACACTGAAGCTTTCTTT. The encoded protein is CSALTDPNTEAFF.

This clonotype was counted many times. The CDR3 nucleotides are TGCAGTGCCCTGGACGGGGAATGGACCCAGTACTTC. Amino acids: CSALDGEWTQYF. The chain has TRBV20-1 and TRBJ2-5; D possibly corresponds to TRBD2 (5 bases). CDR1 is DFQATT, CDR2 SNEGSKA, per germline (reference sequence). Trimming stripped 6 bases from V and 7 bases from J, with 15 bases between. The CDR3 runs to 12 residues.

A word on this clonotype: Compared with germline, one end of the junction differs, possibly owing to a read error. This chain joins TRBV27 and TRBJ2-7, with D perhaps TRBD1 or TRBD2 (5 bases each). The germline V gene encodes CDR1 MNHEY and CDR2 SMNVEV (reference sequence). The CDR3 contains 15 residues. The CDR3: CASSFSQGVSYEKYF. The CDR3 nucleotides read TGTGCCAGCAGTTTTTCGCAGGGAGTCTCATACGAGAAGTACTTC.

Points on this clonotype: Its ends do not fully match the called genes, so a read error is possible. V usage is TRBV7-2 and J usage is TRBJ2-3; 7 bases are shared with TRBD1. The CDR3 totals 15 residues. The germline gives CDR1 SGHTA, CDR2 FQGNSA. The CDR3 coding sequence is TGTGCCAGCAGCTTACTAGCTGTAGGGACAGATATGCAGTATTTT. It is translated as CASSLLAVGTDMQYF.

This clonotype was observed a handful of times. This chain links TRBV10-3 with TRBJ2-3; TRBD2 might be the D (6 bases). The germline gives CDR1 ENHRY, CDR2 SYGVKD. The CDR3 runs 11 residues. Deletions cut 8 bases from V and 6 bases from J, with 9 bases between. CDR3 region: CAILLADTQYF. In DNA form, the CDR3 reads TGTGCCATCCTCCTAGCGGATACGCAGTATTTT.

The CDR3, as DNA: TGTGCCAGCAGCTTAGGCGCAGGGCGCGGCTACACCTTC. This gives the protein CASSLGAGRGYTF. The chain carries TRBV7-2 and TRBJ1-2; D possibly corresponds to TRBD1 (5 bases). V gave up 1 base and J gave up 8 bases, with 11 bases separating them. The CDR3 length is 13 residues. CDR1 is SGHTA and CDR2 is FQGNSA in the germline V gene.

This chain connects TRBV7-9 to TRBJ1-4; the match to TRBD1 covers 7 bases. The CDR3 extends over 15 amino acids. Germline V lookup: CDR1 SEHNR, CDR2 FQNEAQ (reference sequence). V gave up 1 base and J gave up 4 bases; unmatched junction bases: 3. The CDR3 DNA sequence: TGTGCCAGCAGCTTAGACACAGGGGTTAATGAAAAACTGTTTTTT. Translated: CASSLDTGVNEKLFF.

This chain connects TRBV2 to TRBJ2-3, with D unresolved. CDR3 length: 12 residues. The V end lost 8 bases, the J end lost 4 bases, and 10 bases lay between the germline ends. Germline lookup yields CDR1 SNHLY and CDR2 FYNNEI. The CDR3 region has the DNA TGTGCCAGCGCCTCTCGGCCAGATACGCAGTATTTT. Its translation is CASASRPDTQYF.

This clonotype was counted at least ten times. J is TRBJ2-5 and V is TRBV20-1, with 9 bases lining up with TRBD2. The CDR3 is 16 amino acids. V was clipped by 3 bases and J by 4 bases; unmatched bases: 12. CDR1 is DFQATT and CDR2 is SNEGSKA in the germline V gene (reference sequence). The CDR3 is CSASTVAGGPRETQYF. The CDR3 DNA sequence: TGCAGTGCTAGTACGGTGGCGGGAGGGCCTAGAGAGACCCAGTACTTC.

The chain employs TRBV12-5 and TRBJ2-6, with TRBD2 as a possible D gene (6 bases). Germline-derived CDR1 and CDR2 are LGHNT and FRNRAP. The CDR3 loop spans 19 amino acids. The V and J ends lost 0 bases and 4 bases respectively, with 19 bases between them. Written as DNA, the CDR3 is TGTGCTAGTGGTTTGGTACGGGAGAAGGACGCTTCCGGGGCCAACGTCCTGACTTTC. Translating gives CASGLVREKDASGANVLTF.

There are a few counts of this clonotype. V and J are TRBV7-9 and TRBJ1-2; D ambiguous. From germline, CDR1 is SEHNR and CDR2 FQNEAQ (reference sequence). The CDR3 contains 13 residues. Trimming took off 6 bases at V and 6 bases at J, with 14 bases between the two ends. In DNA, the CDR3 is TGTGCCAGCAGTCTGTTAACGGGTAATGGCTACACCTTC. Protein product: CASSLLTGNGYTF.

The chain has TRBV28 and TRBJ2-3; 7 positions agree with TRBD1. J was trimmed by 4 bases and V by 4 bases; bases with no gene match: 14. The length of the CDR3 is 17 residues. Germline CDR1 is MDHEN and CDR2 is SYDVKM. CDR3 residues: CASSSTIDRARPDTQYF. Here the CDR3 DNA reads TGTGCCAGCAGTTCTACGATTGACAGGGCCCGGCCAGATACGCAGTATTTT.

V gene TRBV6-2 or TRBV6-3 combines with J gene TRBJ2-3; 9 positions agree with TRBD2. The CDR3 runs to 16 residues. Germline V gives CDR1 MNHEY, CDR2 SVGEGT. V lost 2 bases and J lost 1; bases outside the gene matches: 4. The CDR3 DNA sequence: TGTGCCAGCAGTTACGGTTTAGCGGGAGGCACAGATACGCAGTATTTT. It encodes CASSYGLAGGTDTQYF.

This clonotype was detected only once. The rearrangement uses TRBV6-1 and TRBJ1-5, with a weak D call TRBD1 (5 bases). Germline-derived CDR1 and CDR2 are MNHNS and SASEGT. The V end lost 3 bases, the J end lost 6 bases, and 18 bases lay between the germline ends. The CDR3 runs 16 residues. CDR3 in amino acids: CASSDGFSVGGQPQHF. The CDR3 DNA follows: TGTGCCAGCAGTGACGGGTTCTCAGTGGGGGGTCAGCCCCAGCATTTT.

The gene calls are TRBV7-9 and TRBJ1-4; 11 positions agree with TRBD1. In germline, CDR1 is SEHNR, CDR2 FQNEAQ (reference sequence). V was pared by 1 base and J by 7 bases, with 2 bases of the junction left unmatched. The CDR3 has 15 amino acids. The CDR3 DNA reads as TGTGCCAGCAGCTTAGATGGGACAGGGGGTGAAAAACTGTTTTTT. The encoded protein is CASSLDGTGGEKLFF. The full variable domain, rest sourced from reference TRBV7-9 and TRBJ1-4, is DTGVSQNPRHKITKRGQNVTFRCDPISEHNRLYWYRQTLGQGPEFLTYFQNEAQLEKSRLLSDRFSAERPKGSFSTLEIQRTEQGDSAMYLCASSLDGTGGEKLFFGSGTQLSVL.